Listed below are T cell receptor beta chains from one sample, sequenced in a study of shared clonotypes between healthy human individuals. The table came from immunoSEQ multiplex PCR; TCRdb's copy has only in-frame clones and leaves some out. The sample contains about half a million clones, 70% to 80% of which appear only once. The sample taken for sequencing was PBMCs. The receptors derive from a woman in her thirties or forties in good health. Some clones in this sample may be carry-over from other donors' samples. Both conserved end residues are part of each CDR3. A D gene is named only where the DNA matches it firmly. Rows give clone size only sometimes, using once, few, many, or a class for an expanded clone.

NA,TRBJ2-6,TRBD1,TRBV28,TGTGCCAGCACCATAGGGGGCGCCGGGGCCAACGTCCTGACTTTC,CASTIGGAGANVLTF
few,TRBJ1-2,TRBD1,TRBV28,TGTGCCAGCAGGGGGGACAGGGGGCCAGCTAACTATGGCTACACCTTC,CASRGDRGPANYGYTF
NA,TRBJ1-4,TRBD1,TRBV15,TGTGCCACCAGCTTGGGACAGGGTAACGAAAAACTGTTTTTT,CATSLGQGNEKLFF
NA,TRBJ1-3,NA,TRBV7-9,TGTGCCAGCAGCATAGGGACGGGCGGAGGAAACACCATATATTTT,CASSIGTGGGNTIYF
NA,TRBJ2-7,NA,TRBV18,TGTGCCAGCTCACCAGACACCAGGGTGGGGTCCTACGAGCAGTACTTC,CASSPDTRVGSYEQYF
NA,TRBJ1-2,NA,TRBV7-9,TGTGCCAGCAGCACAAAGGGAGGGCACTATGGCTACACCTTC,CASSTKGGHYGYTF
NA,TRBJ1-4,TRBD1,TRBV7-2,TGTGCCAGCAGCCCCCGGACAGGGAGTGAAAAACTGTTTTTT,CASSPRTGSEKLFF
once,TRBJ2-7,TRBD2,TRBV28,TGTGCCTCTCTAGCGGGAGGGCAGTACGAGCAGTACTTC,CASLAGGQYEQYF
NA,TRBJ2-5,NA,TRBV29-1,TGCAGCGTTGGCGGAGGGGGCAAGACCCAGTACTTC,CSVGGGGKTQYF
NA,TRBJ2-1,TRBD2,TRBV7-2,TGTGCCAGCAGCTCGAGACTAGCGGGAGCTCGGGAGCAGTTCTTC,CASSSRLAGAREQFF
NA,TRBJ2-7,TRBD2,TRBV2,TGTGCCAGCAGGGCCGGGAGGGTCTCCTACGAGCAGTACTTC,CASRAGRVSYEQYF
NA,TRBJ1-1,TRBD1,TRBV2,TGTGCCAGCAGTTCGGACAGGGAAACTGAAGCTTTCTTT,CASSSDRETEAFF
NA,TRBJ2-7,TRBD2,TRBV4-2,TGTGCCAGCAGCCCGACTAGCGGGAGTTTCTACGAGCAGTACTTC,CASSPTSGSFYEQYF
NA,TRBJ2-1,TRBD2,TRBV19,TGTGCCAGTAGTTTCTCGAGGGGTAGCGGGAGAGGTGAGCAGTTCTTC,CASSFSRGSGRGEQFF
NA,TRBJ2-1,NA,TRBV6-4,TGTGCCAGCAGTGACCGCTCCTACAATGAGCAGTTCTTC,CASSDRSYNEQFF
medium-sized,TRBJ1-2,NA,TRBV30,TGTGCCTGGAGTCAGGGGAACCGTGGCTACACCTTC,CAWSQGNRGYTF
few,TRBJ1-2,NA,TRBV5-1,TGCGCCAGCAGCCCCCCAGGGGACAACTATGGCTACACCTTC,CASSPPGDNYGYTF
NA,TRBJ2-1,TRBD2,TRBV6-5,TGTGCCAGCAGTTACTCGGCTAGCGGGAGATACAATGAGCAGTTCTTC,CASSYSASGRYNEQFF
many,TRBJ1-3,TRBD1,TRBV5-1,TGCGCCAGCAGCTCCTCAGGGGGAGGAAACACCATATATTTT,CASSSSGGGNTIYF
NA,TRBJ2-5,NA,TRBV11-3,TGTGCCAGCAGCTTAGATTTTGGGGGATTGGAGACCCAGTACTTC,CASSLDFGGLETQYF
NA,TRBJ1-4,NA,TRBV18,TGTGCCAGCTCAGCCACTCAGGGAAGGGGAACTAATGAAAAACTGTTTTTT,CASSATQGRGTNEKLFF
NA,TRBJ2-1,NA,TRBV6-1,TGTGCCAGCAAATCGGATCTGGGGAGGAGAAATGAGCAGTTCTTC,CASKSDLGRRNEQFF
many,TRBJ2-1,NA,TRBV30,TGTGCCTGGAGTGTGGGCCTAGCCAATGAGCAGTTCTTC,CAWSVGLANEQFF
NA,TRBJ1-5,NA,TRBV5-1,TGCGCCAGCAGCTTGGGCGGCTTGGGGCCCCAGCATTTT,CASSLGGLGPQHF
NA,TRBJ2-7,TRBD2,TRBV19,TGTGCCAGTAGCCCTTCTGGGGGGAGGGAGATGTACGAGCAGTACTTC,CASSPSGGREMYEQYF
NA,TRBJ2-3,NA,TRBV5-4,TGTGCCAGCAGCGGACTAACGGGCACAGATACGCAGTATTTT,CASSGLTGTDTQYF
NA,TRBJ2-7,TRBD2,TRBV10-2,TGCGCCAGCAGTGAGTCTAGCGGGAGCTACGAGCAGTACTTC,CASSESSGSYEQYF
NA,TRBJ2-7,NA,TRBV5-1,TGCGCCAGCAGCTTGGTCCAGCCTTCCTCCTACGAGCAGTACTTC,CASSLVQPSSYEQYF
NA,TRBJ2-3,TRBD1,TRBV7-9,TGTGCCAGCAGGACAGGGTATGAAACAGATACGCAGTATTTT,CASRTGYETDTQYF
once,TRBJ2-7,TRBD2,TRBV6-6,TGTGCCAGCACAATGGCCATAGCGGGAGCCGTTAACGAGCAGTACTTC,CASTMAIAGAVNEQYF
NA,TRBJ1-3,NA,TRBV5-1,TGCGCCAGCAGCTCCGCGGGGGTTGCTGGAAACACCATATATTTT,CASSSAGVAGNTIYF
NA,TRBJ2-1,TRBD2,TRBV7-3,TGTGCCAGCAGCTTTGTTCTAGCGGGAGCCAATGAGCAGTTCTTC,CASSFVLAGANEQFF
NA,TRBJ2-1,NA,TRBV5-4,TGTGCCAGCGCCGGCGGGCGGGACGCTAACAATGAGCAGTTCTTC,CASAGGRDANNEQFF
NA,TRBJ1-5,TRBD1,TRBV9,TGTGCCAGCAGCGGGGGACAGGGAGGACAGCCCCAGCATTTT,CASSGGQGGQPQHF
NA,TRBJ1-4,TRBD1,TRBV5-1,TGCGCCAGCAGCTTGGAGGGACAGGGCAATGAAAAACTGTTTTTT,CASSLEGQGNEKLFF
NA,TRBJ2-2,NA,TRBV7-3,TGTGCCAGCAGCTTAAGCCCGAACACCGGGGAGCTGTTTTTT,CASSLSPNTGELFF
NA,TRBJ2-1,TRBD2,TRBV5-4,TGTGCCAGCAGCCTCTTCGGTAGCGGGAGCAATGAGCAGTTCTTC,CASSLFGSGSNEQFF
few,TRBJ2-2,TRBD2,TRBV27,TGTGCCAGCAGTCGGACTAGCGGGAGGTTCGGGGAGCTGTTTTTT,CASSRTSGRFGELFF
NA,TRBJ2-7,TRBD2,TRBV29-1,TGCAGCGCCCGGACTAGCTCCTACGAGCAGTACTTC,CSARTSSYEQYF
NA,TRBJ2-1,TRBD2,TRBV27,TGTGCCAGCGGTAAGGACAGCGGGAGGTCAGCCTACAATGAGCAGTTCTTC,CASGKDSGRSAYNEQFF
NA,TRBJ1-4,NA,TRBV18,TGTGCCAGCTCAACTACAGCCAGGCCTAATGAAAAACTGTTTTTT,CASSTTARPNEKLFF
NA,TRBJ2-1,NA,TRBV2,TGTGCCAGCAGTGAGATAGCCTTGAGGAATGAGCAGTTCTTC,CASSEIALRNEQFF
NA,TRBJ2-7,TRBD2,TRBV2,TGTGCCAGCAGCCCCCGACTAGCGGGAGAACTCGAGCAGTACTTC,CASSPRLAGELEQYF
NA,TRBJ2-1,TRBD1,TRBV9,TGTGCCAGCTCCCGGGACAGCTCAACCTACAATGAGCAGTTCTTC,CASSRDSSTYNEQFF
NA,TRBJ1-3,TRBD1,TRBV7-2,TGTGCCAGCAGAGGACCGGGACAGGGGAGTCCGAATACCATATATTTT,CASRGPGQGSPNTIYF
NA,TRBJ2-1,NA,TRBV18,TGTGCCAGCTCACCTTCCAGGGAGGATGAGCAGTTCTTC,CASSPSREDEQFF
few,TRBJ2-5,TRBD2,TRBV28,TGTGCCAGCATGATGGGGGCGGGAGGACCCCAGACCCAGTACTTC,CASMMGAGGPQTQYF
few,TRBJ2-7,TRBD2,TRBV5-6,TGTGCCAGCAGCTTGGCCAGGCCTAGCGGAACCTACGAGCAGTACTTC,CASSLARPSGTYEQYF